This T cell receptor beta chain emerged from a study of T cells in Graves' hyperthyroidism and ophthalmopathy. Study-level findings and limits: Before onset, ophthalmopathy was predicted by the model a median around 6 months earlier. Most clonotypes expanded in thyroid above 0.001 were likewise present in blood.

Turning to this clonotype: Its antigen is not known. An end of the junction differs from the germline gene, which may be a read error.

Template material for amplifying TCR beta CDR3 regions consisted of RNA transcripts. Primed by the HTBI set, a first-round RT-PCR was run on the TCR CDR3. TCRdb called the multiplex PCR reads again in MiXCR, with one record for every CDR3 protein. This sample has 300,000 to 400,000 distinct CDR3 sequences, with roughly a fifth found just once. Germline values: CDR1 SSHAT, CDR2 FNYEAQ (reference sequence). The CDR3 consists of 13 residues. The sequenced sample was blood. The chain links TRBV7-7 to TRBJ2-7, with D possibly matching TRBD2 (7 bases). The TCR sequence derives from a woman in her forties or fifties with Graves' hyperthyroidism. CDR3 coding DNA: TGTGCTAGCAGCTTACACAGGGAGGGCGAGCAGTACTTC. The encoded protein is CASSLHREGEQYF.